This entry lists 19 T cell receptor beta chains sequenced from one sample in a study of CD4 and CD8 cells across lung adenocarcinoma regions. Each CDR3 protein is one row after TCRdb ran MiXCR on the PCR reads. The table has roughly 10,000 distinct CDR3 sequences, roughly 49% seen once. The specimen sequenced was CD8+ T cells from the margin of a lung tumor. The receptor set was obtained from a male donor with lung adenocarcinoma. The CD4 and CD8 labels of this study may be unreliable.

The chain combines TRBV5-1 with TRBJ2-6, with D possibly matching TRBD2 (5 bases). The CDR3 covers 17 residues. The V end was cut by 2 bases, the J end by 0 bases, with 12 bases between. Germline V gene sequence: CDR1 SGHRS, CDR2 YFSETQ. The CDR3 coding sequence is TGCGCCAGCAGCTTATTTAGAACTAGCTCTGGGGCCAACGTCCTGACTTTC. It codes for CASSLFRTSSGANVLTF.

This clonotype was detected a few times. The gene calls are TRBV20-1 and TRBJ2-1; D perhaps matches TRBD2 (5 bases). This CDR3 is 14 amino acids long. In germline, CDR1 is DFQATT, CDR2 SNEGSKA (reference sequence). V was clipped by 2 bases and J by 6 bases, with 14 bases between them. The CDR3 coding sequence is TGCAGTGCTAGAAAGAGGGCCCTCGTCAATGAGCAGTTCTTC. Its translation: CSARKRALVNEQFF.

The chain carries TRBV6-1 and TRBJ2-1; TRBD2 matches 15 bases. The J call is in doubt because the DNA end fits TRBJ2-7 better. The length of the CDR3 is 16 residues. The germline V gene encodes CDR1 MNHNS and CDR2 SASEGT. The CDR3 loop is CATTGLAGGLRNEQYF. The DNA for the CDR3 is TGTGCCACCACGGGACTAGCGGGAGGTTTGAGAAATGAGCAGTACTTC.

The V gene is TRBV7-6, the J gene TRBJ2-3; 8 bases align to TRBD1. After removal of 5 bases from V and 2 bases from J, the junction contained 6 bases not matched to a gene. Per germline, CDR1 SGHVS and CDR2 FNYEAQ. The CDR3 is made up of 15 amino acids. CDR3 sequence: CASSKRTGPTDTQYF. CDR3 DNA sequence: TGTGCCAGCAGCAAGCGGACAGGGCCCACAGATACGCAGTATTTT. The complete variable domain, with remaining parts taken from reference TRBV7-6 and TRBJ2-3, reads GAGVSQSPRYKVTKRGQDVALRCDPISGHVSLYWYRQALGQGPEFLTYFNYEAQQDKSGLPNDRFSAERPEGSISTLTIQRTEQRDSAMYRCASSKRTGPTDTQYFGPGTRLTVL.

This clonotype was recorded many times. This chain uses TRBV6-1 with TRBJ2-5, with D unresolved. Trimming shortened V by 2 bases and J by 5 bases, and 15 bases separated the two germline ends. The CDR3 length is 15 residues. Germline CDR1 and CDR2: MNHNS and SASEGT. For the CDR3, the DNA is TGTGCCAGCAGTGAATATCTGGTAATGGGGGAGACCCAGTACTTC. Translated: CASSEYLVMGETQYF.

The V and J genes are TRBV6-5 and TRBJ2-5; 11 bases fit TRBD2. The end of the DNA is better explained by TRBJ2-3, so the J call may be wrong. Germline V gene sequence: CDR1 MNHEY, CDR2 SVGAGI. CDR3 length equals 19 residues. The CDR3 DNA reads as TGTGCCAGCAGTTACTCGATGCGGCTAGCGGGGGGTGCCGGAGAGACCCAGTATTTT. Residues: CASSYSMRLAGGAGETQYF.

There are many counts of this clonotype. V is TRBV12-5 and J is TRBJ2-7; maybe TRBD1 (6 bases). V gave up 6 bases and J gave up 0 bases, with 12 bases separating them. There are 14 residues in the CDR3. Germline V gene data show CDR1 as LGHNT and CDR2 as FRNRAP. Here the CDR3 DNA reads TGTGCTAGTGGCGGACAGTTTAGCTCCTACGAGCAGTACTTC. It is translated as CASGGQFSSYEQYF.

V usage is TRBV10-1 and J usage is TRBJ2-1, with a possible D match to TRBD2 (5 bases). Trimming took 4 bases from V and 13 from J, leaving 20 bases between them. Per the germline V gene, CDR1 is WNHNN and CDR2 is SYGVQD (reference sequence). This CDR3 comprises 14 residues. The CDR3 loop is CASSVLVQGGYQFF. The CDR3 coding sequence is TGCGCCAGCAGTGTACTAGTTCAAGGAGGTTATCAGTTCTTC.

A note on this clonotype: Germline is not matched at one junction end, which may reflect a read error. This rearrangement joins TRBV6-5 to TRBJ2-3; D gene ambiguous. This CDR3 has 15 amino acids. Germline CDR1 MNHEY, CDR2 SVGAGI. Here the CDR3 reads CASGYPGVGTDTQYF. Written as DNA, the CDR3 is TGTGCCAGCGGTTACCCGGGCGTTGGCACAGATACGCAGTATTTC.

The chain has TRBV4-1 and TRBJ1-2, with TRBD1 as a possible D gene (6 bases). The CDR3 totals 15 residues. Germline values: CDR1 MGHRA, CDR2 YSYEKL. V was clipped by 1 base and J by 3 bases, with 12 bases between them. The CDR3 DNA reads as TGCGCCAGCAGCCAAGGGGGGGCGCAGTACTATGGCTACACCTTC. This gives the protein CASSQGGAQYYGYTF.

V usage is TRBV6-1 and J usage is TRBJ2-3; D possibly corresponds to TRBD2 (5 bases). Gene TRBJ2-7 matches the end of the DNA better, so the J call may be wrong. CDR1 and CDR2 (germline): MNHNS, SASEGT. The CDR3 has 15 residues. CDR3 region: CARGIETGSTDTQYF. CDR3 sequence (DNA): TGTGCCAGGGGCATAGAGACTGGGAGCACAGATACGCAGTACTTC.

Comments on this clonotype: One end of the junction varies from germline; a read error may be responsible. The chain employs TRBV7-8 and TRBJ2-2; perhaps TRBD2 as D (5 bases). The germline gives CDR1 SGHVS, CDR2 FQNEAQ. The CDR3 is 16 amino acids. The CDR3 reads CASSLSRAENTGERFF. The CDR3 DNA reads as TGTGCCAGCAGCTTATCGAGGGCGGAAAACACCGGGGAGCGGTTTTTT.

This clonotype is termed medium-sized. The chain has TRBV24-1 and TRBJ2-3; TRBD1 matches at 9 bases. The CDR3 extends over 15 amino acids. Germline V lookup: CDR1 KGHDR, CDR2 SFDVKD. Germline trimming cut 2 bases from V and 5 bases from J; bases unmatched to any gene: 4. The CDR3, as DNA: TGTGCCACCAGTGATTCACAGGGGGCACAAGATACGCAGTATTTT. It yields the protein CATSDSQGAQDTQYF.

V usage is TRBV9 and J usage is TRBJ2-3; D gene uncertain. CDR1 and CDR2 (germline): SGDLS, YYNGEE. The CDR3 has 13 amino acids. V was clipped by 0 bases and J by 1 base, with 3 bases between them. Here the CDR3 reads CASSVEGTDTQYF. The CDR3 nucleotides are TGTGCCAGCAGCGTAGAAGGCACAGATACGCAGTATTTT. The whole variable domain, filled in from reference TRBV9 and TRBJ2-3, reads DSGVTQTPKHLITATGQRVTLRCSPRSGDLSVYWYQQSLDQGLQFLIQYYNGEERAKGNILERFSAQQFPDLHSELNLSSLELGDSALYFCASSVEGTDTQYFGPGTRLTVL.

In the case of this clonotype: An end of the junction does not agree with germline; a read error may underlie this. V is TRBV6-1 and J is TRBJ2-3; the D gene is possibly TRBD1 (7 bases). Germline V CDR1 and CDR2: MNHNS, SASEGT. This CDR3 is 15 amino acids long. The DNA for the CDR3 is TGTGCCCGGGGCCACCAGGCGGGGAACACAGGGGCGCAGTTTTTT. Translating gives CARGHQAGNTGAQFF.

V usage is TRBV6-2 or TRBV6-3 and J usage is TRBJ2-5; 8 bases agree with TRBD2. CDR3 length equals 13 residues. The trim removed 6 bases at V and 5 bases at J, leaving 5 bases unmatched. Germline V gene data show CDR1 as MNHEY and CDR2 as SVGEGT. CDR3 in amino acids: CASRISGGETQYF. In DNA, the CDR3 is TGTGCCAGCAGAATCTCGGGGGGGGAGACCCAGTACTTC.

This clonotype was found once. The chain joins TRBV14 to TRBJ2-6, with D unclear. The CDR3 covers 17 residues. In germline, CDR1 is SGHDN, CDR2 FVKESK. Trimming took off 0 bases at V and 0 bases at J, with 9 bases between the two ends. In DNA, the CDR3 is TGTGCCAGCAGCCAAGATTTCGGCTTCTCTGGGGCCAACGTCCTGACTTTC. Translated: CASSQDFGFSGANVLTF. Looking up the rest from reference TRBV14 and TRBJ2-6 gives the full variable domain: EAGVTQFPSHSVIEKGQTVTLRCDPISGHDNLYWYRRVMGKEIKFLLHFVKESKQDESGMPNNRFLAERTGGTYSTLKVQPAELEDSGVYFCASSQDFGFSGANVLTFGAGSRLTVL.

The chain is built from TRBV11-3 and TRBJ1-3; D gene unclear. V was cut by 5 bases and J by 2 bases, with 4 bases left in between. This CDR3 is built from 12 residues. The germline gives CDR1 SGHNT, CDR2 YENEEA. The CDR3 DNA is TGTGCCAGCAGCCCTCCTGGAAACACCATATATTTT. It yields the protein CASSPPGNTIYF.

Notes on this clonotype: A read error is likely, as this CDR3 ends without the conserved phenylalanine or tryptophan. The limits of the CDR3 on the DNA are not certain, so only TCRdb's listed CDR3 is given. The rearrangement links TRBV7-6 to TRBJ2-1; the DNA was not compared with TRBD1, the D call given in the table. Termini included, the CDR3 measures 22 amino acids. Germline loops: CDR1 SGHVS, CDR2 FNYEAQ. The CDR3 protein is CASLAPKIRRRGLLLHPLGLRL.